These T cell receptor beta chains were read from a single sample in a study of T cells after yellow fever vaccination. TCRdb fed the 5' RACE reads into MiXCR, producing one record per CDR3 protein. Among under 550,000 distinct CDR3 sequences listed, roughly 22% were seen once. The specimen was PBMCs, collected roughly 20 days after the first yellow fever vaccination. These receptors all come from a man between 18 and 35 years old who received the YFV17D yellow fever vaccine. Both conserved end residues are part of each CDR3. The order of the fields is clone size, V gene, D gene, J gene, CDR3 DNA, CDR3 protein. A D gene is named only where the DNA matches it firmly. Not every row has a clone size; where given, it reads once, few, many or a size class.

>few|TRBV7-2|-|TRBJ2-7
TGTGCCAGCAGCCCAGACGGGGGCTCCTACGAGCAGTACTTC
CASSPDGGSYEQYF
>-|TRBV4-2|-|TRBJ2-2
TGTGCCAGCAGCCAAGAACCCATACTAGACCCCGGGGAGCTGTTTTTT
CASSQEPILDPGELFF
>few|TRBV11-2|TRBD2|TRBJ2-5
TGTGCCAGCAGCCCTGGTAGCGGGGGGCCGGAGACCCAGTACTTC
CASSPGSGGPETQYF
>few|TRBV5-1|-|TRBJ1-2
TGCGCCAGCAGCCCAGAACAGGGAGTAGGCGGCTACACCTTC
CASSPEQGVGGYTF
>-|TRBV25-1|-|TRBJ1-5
TGTGCCAGCAGTGAACTCGGAGGCTGGGGGCCCCAGCATTTT
CASSELGGWGPQHF
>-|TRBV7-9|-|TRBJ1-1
TGTGCCAGCAGCGCGGGACTTACGGGCTACACTGAAGCTTTCTTT
CASSAGLTGYTEAFF
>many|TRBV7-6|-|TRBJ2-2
TGTGCCAGCAGCAGCCAGGGGGGGGACCCCTACACCGGGGAGCTGTTTTTT
CASSSQGGDPYTGELFF
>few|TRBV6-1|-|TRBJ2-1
TGTGCCAGCATCCCCTTCAGAGGGGGCTCCTACAATGAGCAGTTCTTC
CASIPFRGGSYNEQFF
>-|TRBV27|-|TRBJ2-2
TGTGCCAGCACCACACTGTATGCGCTCGGGGACACCGGGGAGCTGTTTTTT
CASTTLYALGDTGELFF
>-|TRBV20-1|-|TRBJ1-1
TGCAGTGTCAAGCGAGGGGAGACGAACACTGAAGCTTTCTTT
CSVKRGETNTEAFF
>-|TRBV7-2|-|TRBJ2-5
TGTGCCAGCAGCTTACCCGAACCCCCCGAGACCCAGTACTTC
CASSLPEPPETQYF
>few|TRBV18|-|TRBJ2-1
TGTGCCAGCTCACCAGTCGAGACGCAGGCCTACAATGAGCAGTTCTTC
CASSPVETQAYNEQFF
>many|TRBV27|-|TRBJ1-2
TGTGCCAGCACCCCCTCTTGGGGGGGTGGTAACTATGGCTACACCTTC
CASTPSWGGGNYGYTF
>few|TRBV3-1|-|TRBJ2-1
TGTGCCAGCAGCCCCGGATGGGGATACAATGAGCAGTTCTTC
CASSPGWGYNEQFF
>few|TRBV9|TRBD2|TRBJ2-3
TGTGCCAGCAGCGTAGTTCTAGCGGGGGGCACAGATACGCAGTATTTT
CASSVVLAGGTDTQYF
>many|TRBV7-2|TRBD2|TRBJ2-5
TGTGCCAGCAGCTTAGGGGGGACTAAGGAGACCCAGTACTTC
CASSLGGTKETQYF
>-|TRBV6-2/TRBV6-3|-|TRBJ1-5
TGTGCCAGCAGCCGACCCCCCCAGCCCCAGCATTTT
CASSRPPQPQHF
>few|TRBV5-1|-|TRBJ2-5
TGCGCCAGCGTACTTTCTGGCGTTGAAGAGACCCAGTACTTC
CASVLSGVEETQYF
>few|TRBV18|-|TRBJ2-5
TGTGCCAGCTCACCTTCTTACCAAGAGACCCAGTACTTC
CASSPSYQETQYF
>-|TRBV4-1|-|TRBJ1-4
TGCGCCAGCAGCCAAGGGATAGCAACTAATGAAAAACTGTTTTTT
CASSQGIATNEKLFF
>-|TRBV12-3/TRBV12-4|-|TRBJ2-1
TGTGCCAGCATCAGCGACCAACTCCCCAGTGAGCAGTTCTTC
CASISDQLPSEQFF
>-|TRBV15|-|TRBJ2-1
TGTGCTACGTCCTGGGGGGATGCCTACAATGAGCAGTTCTTC
CATSWGDAYNEQFF
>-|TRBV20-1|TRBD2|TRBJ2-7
TGCAGTGGGAGACTAGCACGGGCTGACGGCGAGCAGTACTTC
CSGRLARADGEQYF
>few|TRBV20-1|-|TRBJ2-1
TGCAGTGCGACCAACCCGGGGCAGGTTAACAATGAGCAGTTCTTC
CSATNPGQVNNEQFF
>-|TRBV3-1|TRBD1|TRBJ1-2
TGTGCCAGCAGCCCTTTACAGGGGCACTATGGCTACACCTTC
CASSPLQGHYGYTF
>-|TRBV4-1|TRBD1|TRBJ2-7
TGCGCCAGCAGCCAGTACCGGGACAGGGCGTCCTACGAGCAGTACTTC
CASSQYRDRASYEQYF
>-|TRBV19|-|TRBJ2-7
TGTGCCAGTAGTCTTTCAGGGGATGGTGTGCAGTACTTC
CASSLSGDGVQYF
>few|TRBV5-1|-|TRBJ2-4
TGCGCCAGCAGCGGGGACAACGCGGTGGCCAAAAACATTCAGTACTTC
CASSGDNAVAKNIQYF
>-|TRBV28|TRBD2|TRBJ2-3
TGTGCCAGCAGCCTTAGCGGGGGAATTGGCGATACGCAGTATTTT
CASSLSGGIGDTQYF
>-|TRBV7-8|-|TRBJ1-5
TGTGCCAGCAGCTTACCCCCTCAGCCCCAGCATTTT
CASSLPPQPQHF
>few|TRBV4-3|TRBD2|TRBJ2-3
TGCGCCAGCAGCCAGGTAGCGGGGGGTCACACAGATACGCAGTATTTT
CASSQVAGGHTDTQYF
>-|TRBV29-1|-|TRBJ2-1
TGCAGCGTAGGGACTGTGGGGATTGAGCAGTTCTTC
CSVGTVGIEQFF
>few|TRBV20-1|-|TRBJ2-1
TGCAGTGCGCCTGACGGTCGCAGTCGATTGGAGTTCTTC
CSAPDGRSRLEFF
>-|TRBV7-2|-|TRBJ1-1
TGTGCCAGCAGCTTAGAGGCAGGGACGGCTTTCTTT
CASSLEAGTAFF
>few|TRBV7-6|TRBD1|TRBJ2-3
TGTGCCAGCAGCACAAACAGGGGTGGCACAGATACGCAGTATTTT
CASSTNRGGTDTQYF
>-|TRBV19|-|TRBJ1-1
TGTGCCAGTCGAGGCCGGGACCTTAATGCTGAAGCTTTCTTT
CASRGRDLNAEAFF
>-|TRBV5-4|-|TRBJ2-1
TGTGCCAGCAGCTTGGGGGGGCCGGGTTACAATGAGCAGTTCTTC
CASSLGGPGYNEQFF
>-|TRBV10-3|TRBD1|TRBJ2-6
TGTGCCATCAAGGGACAGGGTGCTGGGGCCAACGTCCTGACTTTC
CAIKGQGAGANVLTF
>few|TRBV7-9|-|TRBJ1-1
TGTGCCAGCAGCCCTCCGGGGGGGGAGTTCGACGAAGCTTTCTTT
CASSPPGGEFDEAFF
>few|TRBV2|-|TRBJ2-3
TGTGCCAGCAGGGGGTATCCGACGGACGGGACGCAGTATTTT
CASRGYPTDGTQYF
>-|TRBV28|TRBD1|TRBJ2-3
TGTGCCAGCAGCGCCCAGGGACAGGGGGCAGATACGCAGTATTTT
CASSAQGQGADTQYF
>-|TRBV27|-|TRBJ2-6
TGTGCCGTCGGACAGCACCACGCTCTTGGGGCCAACGTCCTGACTTTC
CAVGQHHALGANVLTF
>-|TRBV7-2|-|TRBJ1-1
TGTGCCAGCAGCTTAGTGACAGGATCTCATCCCGAGGCTTTCTTT
CASSLVTGSHPEAFF
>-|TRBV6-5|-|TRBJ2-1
TGTGCCAGCAGTTACTGGGCCCAGGCTCTGAGCTCCTACAATGAGCAGTTCTTC
CASSYWAQALSSYNEQFF
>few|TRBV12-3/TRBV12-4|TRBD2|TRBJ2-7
TGTGCCAGCACCCCGGGACTAGCGGATGCCTACGAGCAGTACTTC
CASTPGLADAYEQYF
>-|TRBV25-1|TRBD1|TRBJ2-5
TGTGCCAGCGGGGGAAGGGGGCCTGCGGAGACCCAGTACTTC
CASGGRGPAETQYF
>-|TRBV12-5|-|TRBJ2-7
TGTGCTAGTGGTTTGGCGGCACACTCCTACGAGCAGTACTTC
CASGLAAHSYEQYF
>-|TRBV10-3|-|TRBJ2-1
TGTGCCATCAGTAATGAAGGGGATGAGCAGTTCTTC
CAISNEGDEQFF
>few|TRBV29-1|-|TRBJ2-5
TGCAGCGTTGGGGAGTGGAATCAAGAGACCCAGTACTTC
CSVGEWNQETQYF
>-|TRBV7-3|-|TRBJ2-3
TGTGCCAGCAGCTGGAGAAAGACAGATACGCAGTATTTT
CASSWRKTDTQYF